Shown below are 30 T cell receptor beta chains from a single sample sequenced in a study of T cell responses to AZD1222 COVID-19 vaccine. Measured with immunoSEQ multiplex PCR; TCRdb has only the in-frame clones, and not every one. The table lists approximately 140,000 clones, roughly nine tenths of them singletons. Material: peripheral blood, obtained 28 days after the second AZD1222 dose. The source of these receptors is an adult who received the AZD1222 COVID-19 vaccine.

This clone has just one count. This chain connects TRBV13 to TRBJ1-4, with D tentatively TRBD1 (6 bases). The V gene's germline CDR1 is PRHDT and CDR2 FYEKMQ (reference sequence). Between the trimmed V and J ends, which lost 6 bases and 8 bases, there was a span of 16 bases. The CDR3 length is 14 residues. This CDR3 reads CASSLLGGGEKLFF. The CDR3 coding sequence is TGTGCCAGCAGTCTCCTGGGGGGCGGCGAAAAACTGTTTTTT.

The rearrangement joins TRBV6-5 to TRBJ1-1; maybe TRBD1 (5 bases). Per germline, CDR1 MNHEY and CDR2 SVGAGI. The CDR3 consists of 14 residues. V was clipped by 4 bases and J by 1 base, with 10 bases between them. The CDR3 here is CASSSGRPNTEAFF. In DNA form, the CDR3 reads TGTGCCAGCAGTTCAGGGCGGCCGAACACTGAAGCTTTCTTT.

The V gene is TRBV5-1, the J gene TRBJ2-5, with 9 bases lining up with TRBD1. Germline V CDR1 and CDR2: SGHRS, YFSETQ. V lost 0 bases, J lost 2 bases, and 8 bases stayed unmatched. The CDR3 is 17 residues long. The CDR3 loop is CASSLAGQGPKQETQYF. The CDR3 nucleotides are TGCGCCAGCAGCTTGGCCGGACAGGGGCCGAAACAAGAGACCCAGTACTTC. Using reference TRBV5-1 and TRBJ2-5 for the parts outside the CDR3, the full variable domain is KAGVTQTPRYLIKTRGQQVTLSCSPISGHRSVSWYQQTPGQGLQFLFEYFSETQRNKGNFPGRFSGRQFSNSRSEMNVSTLELGDSALYLCASSLAGQGPKQETQYFGPGTRLLVL.

The chain is built from TRBV28 and TRBJ1-3; TRBD1 aligns across 7 bases. The CDR3 is made up of 15 amino acids. CDR1 MDHEN and CDR2 SYDVKM come from the germline V gene. V lost 11 bases and J lost 8; bases outside the gene matches: 18. The CDR3 region has the DNA TGTGCCGCTCAGGGGGACTTCGGGCAGTCAGACACCATATATTTT. Translated: CAAQGDFGQSDTIYF.

J is TRBJ1-1 and V is TRBV3-1 (or the pseudogene TRBV3-2); a weak D match, TRBD1 (6 bases). CDR1 is LGHDT and CDR2 is YNNKEL in the germline V gene (reference sequence). The CDR3 is made up of 16 amino acids. The germline V and J ends were trimmed by 0 bases and 7 bases, with 18 bases remaining between them. CDR3 residues: CASSQEGQIFSGEAFF. The DNA for the CDR3 is TGTGCCAGCAGCCAAGAGGGACAAATTTTTAGCGGTGAAGCTTTCTTT.

This rearrangement joins TRBV19 to TRBJ1-2; TRBD1 matches at 8 bases. The CDR3 spans 16 residues. V gave up 4 bases and J gave up 6 bases; unmatched junction bases: 13. Germline CDR1 is LNHDA and CDR2 is SQIVND (reference sequence). CDR3 in amino acids: CASSTSLPGGMNGYTF. In DNA form, the CDR3 reads TGTGCCAGTAGTACCTCTCTGCCAGGGGGCATGAATGGCTACACCTTC.

V is TRBV25-1 and J is TRBJ2-5; D may be TRBD1 or TRBD2 (5 bases each). CDR1 and CDR2 from the germline V gene are MGHDK and SYGVNS. This CDR3 is 14 amino acids long. V shed 4 bases and J shed 8 bases, with 17 bases lying between them. CDR3: CASSGLKGDGTQYF. In DNA, the CDR3 is TGTGCCAGCAGTGGTCTGAAAGGGGACGGAACCCAGTACTTC.

This chain connects TRBV2 to TRBJ2-3; the D gene is possibly TRBD2 (5 bases). The V end was cut by 6 bases, the J end by 2 bases, with 6 bases between. The CDR3 totals 12 residues. The germline V gene encodes CDR1 SNHLY and CDR2 FYNNEI. CDR3: CASSRDTDTQYF. The CDR3 DNA follows: TGTGCCAGCAGCCGGGACACAGATACGCAGTATTTT.

The chain carries TRBV3-1 (or the pseudogene TRBV3-2) and TRBJ1-3; D ambiguous. V lost 4 bases and J 0 bases, leaving 4 bases between the germline ends. From germline, CDR1 is LGHDT and CDR2 YNNKEL (reference sequence). This CDR3 region has 13 residues. As DNA, the CDR3 is TGTGCCAGCAGCCGCGCCTCTGGAAACACCATATATTTT. Protein: CASSRASGNTIYF.

About this clone itself: The junction departs from germline at one end; a sequencing error may be responsible. The rearrangement uses TRBV7-7 and TRBJ2-3; 9 positions match TRBD1. This CDR3 comprises 16 residues. Germline V gene lookup returns CDR1 SSHAT and CDR2 FNYEAQ (reference sequence). Here the CDR3 DNA reads TGTGCTAGCAGCCCCTACACAGGGGGCTGGTCAGATACGCAGTATTTT. Translating it yields CASSPYTGGWSDTQYF.

This clone was seen more than once but under ten times. J is TRBJ1-5 and V is TRBV29-1, with D perhaps TRBD1 (5 bases). The CDR3 runs 13 residues. V was pared by 4 bases and J by 6 bases, with 13 bases between. Germline values: CDR1 SQVTM, CDR2 ANQGSEA. For the CDR3, the DNA is TGCAGCGTTGTAGGGACCGGGGGTCAGCCCCAGCATTTT. Translation gives CSVVGTGGQPQHF.

This rearrangement joins TRBV7-9 to TRBJ1-1; D gene unclear. Germline loops: CDR1 SEHNR, CDR2 FQNEAQ (reference sequence). There are 10 residues in the CDR3. With 1 base removed from V and 11 bases from J, the gap between germline ends came to 5 bases. CDR3 amino acids: CASSLDGAFF. CDR3 coding DNA: TGTGCCAGCAGCTTAGACGGGGCTTTCTTT.

J is TRBJ1-2 and V is TRBV28, with 10 bases that match TRBD1. This CDR3 has 14 residues. Germline trimming cut 6 bases from V and 3 bases from J; bases unmatched to any gene: 4. Germline assignment: CDR1 MDHEN and CDR2 SYDVKM. The CDR3 loop reads CASSWGQGHYGYTF. CDR3 nucleotides: TGTGCCAGCAGCTGGGGACAGGGGCACTATGGCTACACCTTC.

A single count supports this clone. This sequence joins TRBV3-1 (or the pseudogene TRBV3-2) and TRBJ2-7; 11 nucleotides line up with TRBD2. The CDR3 runs 14 residues. J was trimmed by 2 bases and V by 4 bases; bases with no gene match: 1. Germline CDR1 LGHDT, CDR2 YNNKEL (reference sequence). The CDR3 is CASSLSGRAYEQYF. The DNA for the CDR3 is TGTGCCAGCAGCCTTAGCGGGAGGGCCTACGAGCAGTACTTC.

This clone was seen once. V and J are TRBV19 and TRBJ1-1; 8 bases agree with TRBD1. This CDR3 is built from 19 residues. The germline gives CDR1 LNHDA, CDR2 SQIVND (reference sequence). The junction had 14 bases not matched to a gene; V was cut back by 1 base and J by 1 base. The CDR3 is CASSIGYGQGGGRNTEAFF. Written as DNA, the CDR3 is TGTGCCAGTAGTATAGGATACGGACAGGGCGGAGGTCGGAACACTGAAGCTTTCTTT.

The chain employs TRBV4-1 and TRBJ1-3; a weak D match, TRBD1 (5 bases). Trimming cost V 0 bases and J 1 base, with 16 bases left between them. This CDR3 region has 18 residues. CDR1 MGHRA and CDR2 YSYEKL come from the germline V gene. As DNA, the CDR3 is TGCGCCAGCAGCCAAGAGGGCCGGGGTCGGGGGTCTGGAAACACCATATATTTT. Protein: CASSQEGRGRGSGNTIYF.

The rearrangement uses TRBV7-8 and TRBJ2-2, with D maybe TRBD2 (6 bases). The CDR3 has 15 amino acids. Trimming left V 2 bases short and J 6 bases short, with 13 bases between. CDR1 is SGHVS and CDR2 is FQNEAQ in the germline V gene. The CDR3 DNA is TGTGCCAGCAGCTTATATCCAGGGAGGCCCGGGGAGCTGTTTTTT. This gives the protein CASSLYPGRPGELFF.

The chain employs TRBV11-2 and TRBJ1-6; no firm D call. V shed 1 base and J shed 9 bases, with 25 bases lying between them. The CDR3 contains 19 residues. Per germline, CDR1 SGHAT and CDR2 FQNNGV. CDR3 coding DNA: TGTGCCAGCAGCTTAGGTGGCAGCCTCTCCTATACGACGCCTTCACCCCTCCACTTT. This sequence encodes CASSLGGSLSYTTPSPLHF.

The chain joins TRBV6-2 or TRBV6-3 to TRBJ2-7; no reliable D call. Germline assignment: CDR1 MNHEY and CDR2 SVGEGT. The CDR3 has 15 amino acids. Between the trimmed V and J ends, which lost 0 bases and 2 bases, there was a span of 11 bases. The CDR3 bases are TGTGCCAGCAGTTACTCGATGGCCCCGACCTACGAGCAGTACGTC. It yields the protein CASSYSMAPTYEQYV.

The chain recombines TRBV27 with TRBJ2-7, with a weak D call TRBD2 (6 bases). CDR3 length: 14 residues. Germline-derived CDR1 and CDR2 are MNHEY and SMNVEV (reference sequence). Trimming pared 3 bases from V and 1 base from J, leaving 10 bases between. Written as DNA, the CDR3 is TGTGCCAGCAGTTTGGGACTCGGGTCCTACGAGCAGTACGTC. It encodes CASSLGLGSYEQYV.

Points on this clone: One end of the junction does not line up with germline, which may come from a read error. The genes are TRBV4-1 and TRBJ1-2; D call uncertain. This CDR3 comprises 12 residues. Germline CDR1 and CDR2: MGHRA and YSYEKL. The CDR3 nucleotides are TGCGCCAGCAGCCAAATTGGTGCTGTAAAGGCCTTC. It yields the protein CASSQIGAVKAF.

The V and J genes are TRBV27 and TRBJ2-7, with TRBD1 matching over 9 bases. The germline gives CDR1 MNHEY, CDR2 SMNVEV (reference sequence). This CDR3 comprises 13 residues. Losses at the gene ends were 5 bases for V and 4 bases for J; bases not matched to a gene: 3. The CDR3 is CASSPGTGYEQYF. The CDR3 nucleotides read TGTGCCAGCAGTCCCGGGACAGGGTACGAGCAGTACTTC.

This chain uses TRBV30 with TRBJ1-1; D remains unclear. Germline CDR1 and CDR2: GTSNPN and SVGIG (reference sequence). The germline V and J ends were trimmed by 2 bases and 1 base, with 8 bases remaining between them. This CDR3 has 13 amino acids. The CDR3 reads CAWSLSANTEAFF. CDR3 nucleotide sequence: TGTGCCTGGAGTCTGTCAGCGAACACTGAAGCTTTCTTT.

The J gene is TRBJ2-3, the V gene TRBV27, with TRBD2 as a possible D gene (5 bases). Between the trimmed V and J ends, which lost 6 bases and 1 base, there was a span of 14 bases. The CDR3 runs 15 residues. Germline loops: CDR1 MNHEY, CDR2 SMNVEV (reference sequence). The CDR3 sequence is CASSPRTFGTDTQYF. CDR3 in DNA: TGTGCCAGCAGCCCGAGGACTTTCGGCACAGATACGCAGTATTTT.

The chain combines TRBV19 with TRBJ1-3; D might be TRBD1 (5 bases). Germline lookup yields CDR1 LNHDA and CDR2 SQIVND (reference sequence). The germline V and J ends were trimmed by 3 bases and 0 bases, with 9 bases remaining between them. The CDR3 covers 15 residues. The CDR3 spells CASSIFDSSGNTIYF. The DNA for the CDR3 is TGTGCCAGTAGTATCTTTGACAGCTCTGGAAACACCATATATTTT.

The J gene is TRBJ1-1, the V gene TRBV2; perhaps TRBD1 as D (5 bases). The CDR3 runs to 15 residues. The V end was cut by 7 bases, the J end by 2 bases, with 17 bases between. The germline gives CDR1 SNHLY, CDR2 FYNNEI. This chain's CDR3 is CASNLLAGSNTEAFF. In DNA, the CDR3 is TGTGCCAGCAACCTCTTGGCAGGGAGCAACACTGAAGCTTTCTTT.

The chain joins TRBV27 to TRBJ2-7; D is undetermined. CDR3 length: 14 amino acids. CDR1 is MNHEY and CDR2 is SMNVEV in the germline V gene (reference sequence). Trimming stripped 8 bases from V and 0 bases from J, with 14 bases between. The CDR3 loop is CASALTPSSYEQYV. In DNA form, the CDR3 reads TGTGCCAGCGCCCTAACCCCTAGCTCCTACGAGCAGTACGTC.

The chain couples TRBV30 to TRBJ1-1, with D perhaps TRBD1 (5 bases). This CDR3 has 13 residues. The V end was cut by 2 bases, the J end by 4 bases, with 11 bases between. Germline-derived CDR1 and CDR2 are GTSNPN and SVGIG (reference sequence). CDR3 DNA sequence: TGTGCCTGGAGTTTAGGGGAAGTCACTGAAGCTTTCTTT. Translation: CAWSLGEVTEAFF.

DNA for the CDR3: TGTGCCAGCAGCTTCACCCCGGAGTTCGAGCAGTACGTC. It codes for CASSFTPEFEQYV. J is TRBJ2-7 and V is TRBV7-8; no reliable D call. V was pared by 3 bases and J by 6 bases, with 12 bases between. The CDR3 covers 13 residues. Germline values: CDR1 SGHVS, CDR2 FQNEAQ.

The rearrangement links TRBV10-3 to TRBJ2-1; 10 bases are shared with TRBD2. The CDR3 spans 16 residues. J lost 8 bases, V lost 6 bases, and 13 bases had no gene match. Germline V gives CDR1 ENHRY, CDR2 SYGVKD. The CDR3 DNA follows: TGTGCCATCAGGAGGAGCGGGAGGGCCCTCGTCGATGAGCAGTTCTTC. Protein: CAIRRSGRALVDEQFF.